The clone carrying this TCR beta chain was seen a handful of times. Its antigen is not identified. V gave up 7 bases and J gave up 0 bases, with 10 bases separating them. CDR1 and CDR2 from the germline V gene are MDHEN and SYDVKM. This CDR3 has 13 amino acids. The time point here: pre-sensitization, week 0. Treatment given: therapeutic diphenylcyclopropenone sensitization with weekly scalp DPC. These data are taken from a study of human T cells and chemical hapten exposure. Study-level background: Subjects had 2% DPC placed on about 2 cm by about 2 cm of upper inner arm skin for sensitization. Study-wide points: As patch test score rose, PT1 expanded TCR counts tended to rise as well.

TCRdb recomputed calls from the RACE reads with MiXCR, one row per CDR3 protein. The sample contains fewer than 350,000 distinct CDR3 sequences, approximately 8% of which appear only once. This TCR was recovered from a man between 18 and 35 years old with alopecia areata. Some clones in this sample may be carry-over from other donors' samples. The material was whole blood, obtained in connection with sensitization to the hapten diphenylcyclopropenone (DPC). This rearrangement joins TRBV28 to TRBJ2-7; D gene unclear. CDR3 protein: CASTQPSSYEQYF. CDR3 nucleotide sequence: TGTGCCAGCACCCAACCAAGCTCCTACGAGCAGTACTTC.